This T cell receptor beta chain was sequenced for a study of T cell responses to AZD1222 COVID-19 vaccine. Sequencing was performed with immunoSEQ multiplex PCR; in TCRdb, only in-frame clones are kept and a portion is missing. The repertoire holds roughly 180,000 clones, with roughly 92% as singletons. Regarding this clone: What it recognizes is unknown.

This CDR3 contains 18 residues. The junction had 9 bases not matched to a gene; V was cut back by 7 bases and J by 2 bases. The germline V gene encodes CDR1 MDHEN and CDR2 SYDVKM. General observations from the study: Elevations in Spike-specific TCR breadth and depth followed administration of two AZD1222 doses.

This sequence joins TRBV28 and TRBJ2-6; 12 bases align to TRBD1. The sequence derives from an adult who received the AZD1222 COVID-19 vaccine. Sequencing used peripheral blood, obtained 28 days after the second AZD1222 dose. The DNA for the CDR3 is TGTGCCAGCAAAATCTGGGGGACAGGGGGCCCTGGGGCCAACGTCCTGACTTTC. Amino acid sequence: CASKIWGTGGPGANVLTF.